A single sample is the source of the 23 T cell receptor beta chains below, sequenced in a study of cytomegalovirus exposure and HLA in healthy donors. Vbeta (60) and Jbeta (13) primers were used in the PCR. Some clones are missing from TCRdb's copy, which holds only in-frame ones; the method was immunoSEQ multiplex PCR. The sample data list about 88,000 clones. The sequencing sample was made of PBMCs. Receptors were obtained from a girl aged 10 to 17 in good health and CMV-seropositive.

CDR3 nucleotide sequence: TGCGCCAGCAGCCATGCTTCGACAGGCTACGAGCAGTACGTC. It codes for CASSHASTGYEQYV. This sequence joins TRBV4-1 and TRBJ2-7, with D possibly matching TRBD1 (6 bases). Trimming left V 3 bases short and J 3 bases short, with 12 bases between. Germline CDR1 MGHRA, CDR2 YSYEKL. The CDR3 has 14 amino acids.

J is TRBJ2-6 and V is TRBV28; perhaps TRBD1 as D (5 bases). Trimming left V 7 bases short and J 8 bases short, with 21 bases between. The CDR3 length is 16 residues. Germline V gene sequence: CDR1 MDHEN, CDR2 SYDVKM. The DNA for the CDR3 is TGTGCCAGCAATACGCCCGCAGGGTTTATCTCCAACGTCCTGACTTTC. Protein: CASNTPAGFISNVLTF.

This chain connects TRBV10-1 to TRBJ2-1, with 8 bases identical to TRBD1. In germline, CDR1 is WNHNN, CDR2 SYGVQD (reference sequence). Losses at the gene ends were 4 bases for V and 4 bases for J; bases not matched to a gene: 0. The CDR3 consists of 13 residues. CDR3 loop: CASSGQGYNEQFF. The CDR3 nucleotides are TGCGCCAGCAGTGGACAGGGGTACAATGAGCAGTTCTTC.

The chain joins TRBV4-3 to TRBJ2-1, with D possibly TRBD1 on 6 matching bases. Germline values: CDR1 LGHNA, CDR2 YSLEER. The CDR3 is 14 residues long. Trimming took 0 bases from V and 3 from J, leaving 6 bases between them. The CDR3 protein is CASSQDRGYNEQFF. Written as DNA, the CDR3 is TGCGCCAGCAGCCAAGACAGGGGCTACAATGAGCAGTTCTTC.

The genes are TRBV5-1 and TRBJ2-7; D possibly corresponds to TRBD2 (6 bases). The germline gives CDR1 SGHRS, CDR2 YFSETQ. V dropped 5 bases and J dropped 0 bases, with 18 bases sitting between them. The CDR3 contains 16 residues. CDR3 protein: CASRPTPGLPSYEQYF. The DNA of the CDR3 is TGCGCCAGCAGACCCACCCCGGGACTCCCCTCCTACGAGCAGTACTTC.

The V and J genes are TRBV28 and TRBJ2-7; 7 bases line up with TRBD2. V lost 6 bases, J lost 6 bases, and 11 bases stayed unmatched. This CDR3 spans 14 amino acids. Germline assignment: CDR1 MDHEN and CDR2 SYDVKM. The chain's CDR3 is CASRGGAGRGEQYF. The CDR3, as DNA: TGTGCCAGCAGGGGAGGGGCAGGGCGGGGCGAGCAGTACTTC.

CDR3 in amino acids: CASSLGHWADTQYF. For the CDR3, the DNA is TGTGCCAGCAGCCTGGGACATTGGGCAGATACGCAGTATTTT. The chain combines TRBV11-2 with TRBJ2-3, with D maybe TRBD1 (6 bases). This CDR3 is 14 amino acids long. Trimming removed 5 bases at V and 4 bases at J, with 13 bases between. The germline gives CDR1 SGHAT, CDR2 FQNNGV.

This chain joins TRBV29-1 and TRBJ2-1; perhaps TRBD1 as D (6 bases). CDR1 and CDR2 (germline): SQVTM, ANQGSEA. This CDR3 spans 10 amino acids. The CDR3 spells CRQGPNEQFF. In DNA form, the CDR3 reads TGCAGACAGGGTCCCAATGAGCAGTTCTTC.

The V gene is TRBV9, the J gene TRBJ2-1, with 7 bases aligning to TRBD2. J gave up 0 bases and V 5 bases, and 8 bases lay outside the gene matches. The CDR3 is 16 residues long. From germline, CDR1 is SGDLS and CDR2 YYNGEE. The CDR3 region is CASSGNPSGSYNEQFF. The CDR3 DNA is TGTGCCAGCAGTGGAAATCCTAGCGGCTCCTACAATGAGCAGTTCTTC.

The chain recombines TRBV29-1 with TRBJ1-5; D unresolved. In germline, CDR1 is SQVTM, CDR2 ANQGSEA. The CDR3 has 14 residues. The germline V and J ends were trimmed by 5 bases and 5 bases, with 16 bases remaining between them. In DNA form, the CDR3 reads TGCAGCGTTCACAAAAACTACCAGCATCAGCCCCAGCATTTT. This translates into CSVHKNYQHQPQHF. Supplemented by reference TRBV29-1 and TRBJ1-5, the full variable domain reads SAVISQKPSRDICQRGTSLTIQCQVDSQVTMMFWYRQQPGQSLTLIATANQGSEATYESGFVIDKFPISRPNLTFSTLTVSNMSPEDSSIYLCSVHKNYQHQPQHFGDGTRLSIL.

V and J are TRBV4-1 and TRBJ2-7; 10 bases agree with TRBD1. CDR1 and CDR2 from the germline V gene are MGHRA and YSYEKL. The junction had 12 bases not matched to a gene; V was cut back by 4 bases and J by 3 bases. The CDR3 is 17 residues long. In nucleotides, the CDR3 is TGCGCCAGCAGCCGAGACGCCTCTTGGGACAGGGGCTACGAGCAGTACTTC. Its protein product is CASSRDASWDRGYEQYF.

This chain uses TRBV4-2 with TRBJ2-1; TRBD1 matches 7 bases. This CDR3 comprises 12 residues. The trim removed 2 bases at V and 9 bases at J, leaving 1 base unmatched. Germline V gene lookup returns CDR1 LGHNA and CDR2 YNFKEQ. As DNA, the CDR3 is TGTGCCAGCAGCCAATGGGACAGTGAGCAGTTCTTC. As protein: CASSQWDSEQFF.

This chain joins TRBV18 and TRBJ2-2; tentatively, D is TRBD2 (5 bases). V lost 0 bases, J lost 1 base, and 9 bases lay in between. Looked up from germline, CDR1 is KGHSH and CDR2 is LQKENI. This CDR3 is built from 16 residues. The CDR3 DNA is TGTGCCAGCTCACCACCCCCCGGGGTGAACACCGGGGAGCTGTTTTTT. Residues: CASSPPPGVNTGELFF.

DNA of the CDR3: TGCGCCAGCAGCCAATACGGGGGAGTATACAATGAGCAGTTCTTC. Translation gives CASSQYGGVYNEQFF. The chain is built from TRBV4-3 and TRBJ2-1; D possibly corresponds to TRBD2 (6 bases). Germline assignment: CDR1 LGHNA and CDR2 YSLEER. With 2 bases removed from V and 4 bases from J, the gap between germline ends came to 12 bases. The CDR3 runs to 15 residues.

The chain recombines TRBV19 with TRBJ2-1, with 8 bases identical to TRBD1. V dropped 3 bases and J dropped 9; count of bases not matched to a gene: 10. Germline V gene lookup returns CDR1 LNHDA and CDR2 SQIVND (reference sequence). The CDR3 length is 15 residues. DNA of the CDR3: TGTGCCAGTAGTATGCCAACAGGGGGGCCCGGTGAGCAGTTCTTC. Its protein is CASSMPTGGPGEQFF.

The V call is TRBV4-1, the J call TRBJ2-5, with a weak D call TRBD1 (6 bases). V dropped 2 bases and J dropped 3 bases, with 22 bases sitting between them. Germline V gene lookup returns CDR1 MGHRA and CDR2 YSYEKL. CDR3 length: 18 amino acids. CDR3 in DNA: TGCGCCAGCAGCCAACGACAGGCCGCCGATGGTTTTAAAGAGACCCAGTACTTC. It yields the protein CASSQRQAADGFKETQYF.

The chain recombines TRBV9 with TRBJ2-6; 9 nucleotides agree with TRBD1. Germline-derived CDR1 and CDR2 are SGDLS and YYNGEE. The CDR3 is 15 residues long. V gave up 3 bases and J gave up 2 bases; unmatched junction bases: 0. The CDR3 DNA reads TGTGCCAGCAGCGGACAGGGGGCTGGGGCCAACGTCCTGACTTTC. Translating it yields CASSGQGAGANVLTF.

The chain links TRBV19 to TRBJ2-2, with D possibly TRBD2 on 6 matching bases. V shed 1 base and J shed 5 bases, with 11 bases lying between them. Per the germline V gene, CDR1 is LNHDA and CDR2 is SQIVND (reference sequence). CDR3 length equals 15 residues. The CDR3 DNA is TGTGCCAGTAGTATAGTCCTAGCGAGGACCGGGGAGCTGTTTTTT. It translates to CASSIVLARTGELFF. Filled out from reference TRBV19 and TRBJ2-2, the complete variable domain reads DGGITQSPKYLFRKEGQNVTLSCEQNLNHDAMYWYRQDPGQGLRLIYYSQIVNDFQKGDIAEGYSVSREKKESFPLTVTSAQKNPTAFYLCASSIVLARTGELFFGEGSRLTVL.

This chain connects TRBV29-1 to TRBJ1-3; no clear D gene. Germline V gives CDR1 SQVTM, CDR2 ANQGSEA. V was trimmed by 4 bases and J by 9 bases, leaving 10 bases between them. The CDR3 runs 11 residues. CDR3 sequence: CSVAAYGTIYF. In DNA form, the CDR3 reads TGCAGCGTTGCCGCTTACGGCACCATATATTTT.

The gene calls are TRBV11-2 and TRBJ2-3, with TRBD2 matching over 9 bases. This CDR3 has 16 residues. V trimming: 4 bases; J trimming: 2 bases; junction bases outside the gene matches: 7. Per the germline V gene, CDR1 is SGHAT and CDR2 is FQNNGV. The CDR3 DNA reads TGTGCCAGCAGCTCCTCTAGCGGGGAGTTCACAGATACGCAGTATTTT. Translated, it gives CASSSSSGEFTDTQYF. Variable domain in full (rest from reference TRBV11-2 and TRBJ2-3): EAGVAQSPRYKIIEKRQSVAFWCNPISGHATLYWYQQILGQGPKLLIQFQNNGVVDDSQLPKDRFSAERLKGVDSTLKIQPAKLEDSAVYLCASSSSSGEFTDTQYFGPGTRLTVL.

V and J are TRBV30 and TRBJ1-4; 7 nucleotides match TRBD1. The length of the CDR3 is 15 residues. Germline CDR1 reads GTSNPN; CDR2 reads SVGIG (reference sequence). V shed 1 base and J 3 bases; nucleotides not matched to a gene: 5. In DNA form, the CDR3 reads TGTGCCTGGAGTGACCAGGGACAGCCTAATGAAAAACTGTTTTTT. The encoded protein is CAWSDQGQPNEKLFF.

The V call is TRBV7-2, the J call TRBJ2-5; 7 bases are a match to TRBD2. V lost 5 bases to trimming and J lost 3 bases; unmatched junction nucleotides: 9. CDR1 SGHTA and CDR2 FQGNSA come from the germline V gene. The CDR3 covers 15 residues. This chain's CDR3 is CASSASSGGKETQYF. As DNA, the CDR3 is TGTGCCAGCAGCGCGTCTTCCGGGGGGAAAGAGACCCAGTACTTC.

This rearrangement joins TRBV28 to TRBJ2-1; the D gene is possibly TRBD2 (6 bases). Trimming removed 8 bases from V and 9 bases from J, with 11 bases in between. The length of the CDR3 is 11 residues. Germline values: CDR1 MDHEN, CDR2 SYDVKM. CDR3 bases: TGTGCCAGCGGGGTGGGGGGTGAGCAGTTCTTC. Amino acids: CASGVGGEQFF.